The TCR beta chain under discussion was sequenced for a study of blood T cell repertoires in COVID-19. This CDR3 region has 15 residues. V was cut by 5 bases and J by 7 bases, with 20 bases left in between. CDR1 and CDR2 from the germline V gene are SGHVS and FQNEAQ. TCRdb keeps only in-frame clones here, not all; method: immunoSEQ multiplex PCR. The table shows roughly 230,000 clones, with roughly 85% occurring only once. This chain joins TRBV7-8 and TRBJ1-1; TRBD1 is a possible D gene (6 bases). This sequence originates from an elderly woman with acute or convalescent COVID-19. Sequencing was done on a sample of peripheral blood. The CDR3 coding sequence is TGTGCCAGCAGCCACGACAGGTCAACTTTACTTGAAGCTTTCTTT. Residues: CASSHDRSTLLEAFF.